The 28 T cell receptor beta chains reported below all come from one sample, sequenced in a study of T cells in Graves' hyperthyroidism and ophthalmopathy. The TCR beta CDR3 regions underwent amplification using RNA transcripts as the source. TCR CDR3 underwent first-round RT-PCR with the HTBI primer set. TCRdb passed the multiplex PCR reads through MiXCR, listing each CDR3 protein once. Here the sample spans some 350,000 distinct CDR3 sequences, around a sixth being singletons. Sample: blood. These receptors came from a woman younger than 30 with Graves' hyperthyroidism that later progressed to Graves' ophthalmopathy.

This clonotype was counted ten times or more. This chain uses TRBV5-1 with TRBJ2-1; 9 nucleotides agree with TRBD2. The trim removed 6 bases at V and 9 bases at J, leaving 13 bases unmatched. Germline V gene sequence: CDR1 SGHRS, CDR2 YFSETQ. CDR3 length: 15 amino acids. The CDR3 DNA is TGCGCCAGCACCCCGGCCCAGCGGGAGGAGGGTGAGCAGTTCTTC. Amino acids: CASTPAQREEGEQFF.

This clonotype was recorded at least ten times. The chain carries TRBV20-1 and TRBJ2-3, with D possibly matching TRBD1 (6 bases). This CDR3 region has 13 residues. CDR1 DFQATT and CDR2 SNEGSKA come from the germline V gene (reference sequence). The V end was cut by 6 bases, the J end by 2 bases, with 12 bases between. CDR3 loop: CSATGQYTDTQYF. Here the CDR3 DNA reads TGCAGTGCAACGGGACAATACACAGATACGCAGTATTTT.

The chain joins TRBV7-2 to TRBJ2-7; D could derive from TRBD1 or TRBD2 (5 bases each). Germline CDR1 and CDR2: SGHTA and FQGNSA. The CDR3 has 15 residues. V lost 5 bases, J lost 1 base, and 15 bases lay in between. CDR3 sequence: CASSLTGTDSYEQYF. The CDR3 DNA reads TGTGCCAGCAGCCTAACCGGGACCGATTCCTACGAGCAGTACTTC.

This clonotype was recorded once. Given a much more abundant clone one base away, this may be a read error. CDR3 residues: CASSVGTAESNEQYF. CDR3 sequence (DNA): TGTGCCAGCAGCGTCGGGACAGCCGAGAGCAATGAGCAGTACTTC. V is TRBV6-1 and J is TRBJ2-1; 7 nucleotides align to TRBD1. The J call may be incorrect, as the DNA end agrees better with TRBJ2-7. The CDR3 is made up of 15 amino acids. Germline loops: CDR1 MNHNS, CDR2 SASEGT.

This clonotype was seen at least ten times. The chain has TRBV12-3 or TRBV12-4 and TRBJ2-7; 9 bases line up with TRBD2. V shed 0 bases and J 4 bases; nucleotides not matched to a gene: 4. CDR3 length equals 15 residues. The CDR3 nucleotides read TGTGCCAGCAGTTTAGCAAGCGGGGGGTGGTACGAGCAGTACTTC. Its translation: CASSLASGGWYEQYF.

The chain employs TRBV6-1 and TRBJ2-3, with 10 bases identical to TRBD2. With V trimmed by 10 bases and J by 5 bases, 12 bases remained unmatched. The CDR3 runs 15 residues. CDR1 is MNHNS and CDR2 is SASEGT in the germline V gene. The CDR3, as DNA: TGTGCCACCCGACCGGGAGCGGGAGGGCGAGATACGCAGTATTTT. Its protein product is CATRPGAGGRDTQYF.

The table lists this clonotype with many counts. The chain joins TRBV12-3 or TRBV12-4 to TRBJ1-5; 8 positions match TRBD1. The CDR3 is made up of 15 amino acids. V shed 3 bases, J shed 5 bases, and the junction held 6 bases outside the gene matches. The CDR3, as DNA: TGTGCCAGCAGTTTCGGGACAGGTTTGTATCAGCCCCAGCATTTT. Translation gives CASSFGTGLYQPQHF.

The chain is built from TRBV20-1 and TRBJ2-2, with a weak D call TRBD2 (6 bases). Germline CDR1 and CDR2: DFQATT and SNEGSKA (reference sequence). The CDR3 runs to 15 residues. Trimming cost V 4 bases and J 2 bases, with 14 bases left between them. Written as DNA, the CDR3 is TGCAGTGCTATGAGACTAGAGGGAAACACCGGGGAGCTGTTTTTT. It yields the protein CSAMRLEGNTGELFF.

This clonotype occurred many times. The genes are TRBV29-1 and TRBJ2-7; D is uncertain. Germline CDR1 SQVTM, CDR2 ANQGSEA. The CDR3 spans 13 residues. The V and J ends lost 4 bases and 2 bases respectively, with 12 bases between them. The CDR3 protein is CSVGDRATYEQYF. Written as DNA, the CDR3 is TGCAGCGTTGGTGATCGGGCCACCTACGAGCAGTACTTC.

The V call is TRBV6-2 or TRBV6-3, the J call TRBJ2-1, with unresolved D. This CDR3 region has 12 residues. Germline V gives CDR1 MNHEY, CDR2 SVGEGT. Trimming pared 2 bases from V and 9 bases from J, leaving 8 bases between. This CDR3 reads CASSYPRSEQFF. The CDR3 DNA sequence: TGTGCCAGCAGTTACCCCCGAAGTGAGCAGTTCTTC.

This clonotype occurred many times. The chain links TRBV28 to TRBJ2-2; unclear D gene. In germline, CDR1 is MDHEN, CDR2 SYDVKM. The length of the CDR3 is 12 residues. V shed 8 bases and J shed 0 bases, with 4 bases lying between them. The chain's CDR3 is CASGTNTGELFF. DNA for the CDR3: TGTGCCAGCGGGACGAACACCGGGGAGCTGTTTTTT.

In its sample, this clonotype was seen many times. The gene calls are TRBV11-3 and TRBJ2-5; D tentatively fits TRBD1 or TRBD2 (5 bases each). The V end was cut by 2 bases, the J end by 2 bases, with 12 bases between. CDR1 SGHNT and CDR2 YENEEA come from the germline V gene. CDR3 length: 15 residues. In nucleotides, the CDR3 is TGTGCCAGCAGCTTACGGGGCGCCAAGCAAGAGACCCAGTACTTC. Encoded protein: CASSLRGAKQETQYF.

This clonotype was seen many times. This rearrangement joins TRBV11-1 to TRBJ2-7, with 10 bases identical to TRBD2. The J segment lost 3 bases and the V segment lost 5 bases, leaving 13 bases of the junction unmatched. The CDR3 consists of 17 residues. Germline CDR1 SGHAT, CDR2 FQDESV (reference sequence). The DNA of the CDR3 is TGTGCCAGCAGCAATCTTACCGGGGCTAGCGGGAGCTACGAGCAGTACTTC. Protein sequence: CASSNLTGASGSYEQYF.

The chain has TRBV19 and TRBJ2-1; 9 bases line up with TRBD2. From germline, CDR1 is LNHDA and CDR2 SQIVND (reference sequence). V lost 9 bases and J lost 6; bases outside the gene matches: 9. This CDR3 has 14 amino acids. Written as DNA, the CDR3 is TGTGCCAGCGCCCACCTAGCGGGAACCAATGAGCAGTTCTTC. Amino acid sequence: CASAHLAGTNEQFF.

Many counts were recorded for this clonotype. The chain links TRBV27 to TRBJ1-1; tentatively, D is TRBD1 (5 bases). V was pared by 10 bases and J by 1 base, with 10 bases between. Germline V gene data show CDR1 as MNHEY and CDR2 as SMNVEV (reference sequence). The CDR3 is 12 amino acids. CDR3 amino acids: CATWGGNTEAFF. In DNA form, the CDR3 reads TGTGCCACGTGGGGGGGGAACACTGAAGCTTTCTTT.

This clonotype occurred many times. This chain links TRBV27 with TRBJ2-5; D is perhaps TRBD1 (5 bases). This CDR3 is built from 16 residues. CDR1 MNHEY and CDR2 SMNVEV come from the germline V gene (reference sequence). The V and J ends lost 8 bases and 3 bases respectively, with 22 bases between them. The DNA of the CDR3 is TGTGCCAGCTACTTTCCAGGGTCCTTTGGAGAAGAGACCCAGTACTTC. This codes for CASYFPGSFGEETQYF.

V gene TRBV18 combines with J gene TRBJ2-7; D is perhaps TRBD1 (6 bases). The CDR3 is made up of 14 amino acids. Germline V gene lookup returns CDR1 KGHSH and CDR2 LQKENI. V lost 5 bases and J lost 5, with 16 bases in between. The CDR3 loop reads CASSSEQGSHEQYF. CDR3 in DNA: TGTGCCAGCTCATCGGAACAGGGATCCCACGAGCAGTACTTC.

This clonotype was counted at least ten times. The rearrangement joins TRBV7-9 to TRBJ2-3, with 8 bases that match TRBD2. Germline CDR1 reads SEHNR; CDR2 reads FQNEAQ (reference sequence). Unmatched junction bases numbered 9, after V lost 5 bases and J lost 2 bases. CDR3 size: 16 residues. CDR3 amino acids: CASSPVAGLNTDTQYF. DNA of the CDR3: TGTGCCAGCAGCCCAGTAGCGGGGCTGAACACAGATACGCAGTATTTT.

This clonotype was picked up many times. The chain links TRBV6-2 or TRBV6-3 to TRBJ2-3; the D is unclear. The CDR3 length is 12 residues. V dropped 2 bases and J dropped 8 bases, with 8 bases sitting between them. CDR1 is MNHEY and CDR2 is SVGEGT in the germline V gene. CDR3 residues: CASSYRGGTQYF. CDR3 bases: TGTGCCAGCAGTTACCGCGGTGGTACGCAGTATTTT.

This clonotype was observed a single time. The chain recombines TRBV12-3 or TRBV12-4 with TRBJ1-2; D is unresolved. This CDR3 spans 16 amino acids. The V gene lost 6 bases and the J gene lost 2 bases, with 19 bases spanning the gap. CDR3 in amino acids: CASSQSRWTSNYGYTF. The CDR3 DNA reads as TGTGCCAGCAGCCAGTCCCGTTGGACGTCCAACTATGGCTACACCTTC.

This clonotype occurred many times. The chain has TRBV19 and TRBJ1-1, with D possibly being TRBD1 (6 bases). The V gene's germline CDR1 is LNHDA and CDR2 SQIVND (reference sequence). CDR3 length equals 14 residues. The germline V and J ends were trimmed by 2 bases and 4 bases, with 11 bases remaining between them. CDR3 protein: CASSIKQGSTEAFF. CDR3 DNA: TGTGCCAGTAGTATAAAGCAGGGGAGCACTGAAGCTTTCTTT.

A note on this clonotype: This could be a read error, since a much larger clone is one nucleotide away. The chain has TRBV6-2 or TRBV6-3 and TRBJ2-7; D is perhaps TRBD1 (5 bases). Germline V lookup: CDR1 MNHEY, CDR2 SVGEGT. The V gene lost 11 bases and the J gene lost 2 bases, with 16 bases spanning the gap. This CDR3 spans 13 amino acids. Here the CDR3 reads CAAVVGAAYEQYF. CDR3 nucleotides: TGTGCCGCTGTAGTAGGGGCAGCCTACGAGCAGTACTTC.

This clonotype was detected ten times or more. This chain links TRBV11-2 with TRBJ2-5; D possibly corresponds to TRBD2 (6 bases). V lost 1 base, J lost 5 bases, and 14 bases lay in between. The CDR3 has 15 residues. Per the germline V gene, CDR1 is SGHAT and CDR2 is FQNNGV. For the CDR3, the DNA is TGTGCCAGCAGCTTAGGGTCGACTAGATGGGAGACCCAGTACTTC. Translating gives CASSLGSTRWETQYF.

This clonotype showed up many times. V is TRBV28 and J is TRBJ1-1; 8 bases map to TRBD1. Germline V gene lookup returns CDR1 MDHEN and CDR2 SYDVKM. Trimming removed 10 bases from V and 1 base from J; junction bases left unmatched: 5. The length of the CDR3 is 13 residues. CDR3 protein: CAIDRGENTEAFF. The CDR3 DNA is TGTGCCATCGACAGGGGTGAGAACACTGAAGCTTTCTTT.

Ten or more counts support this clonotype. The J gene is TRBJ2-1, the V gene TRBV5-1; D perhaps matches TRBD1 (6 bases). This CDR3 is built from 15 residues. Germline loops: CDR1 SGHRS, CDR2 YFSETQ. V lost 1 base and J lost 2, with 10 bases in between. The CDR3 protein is CASSLPGVAYNEQFF. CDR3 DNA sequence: TGCGCCAGCAGCTTGCCAGGGGTCGCCTACAATGAGCAGTTCTTC.

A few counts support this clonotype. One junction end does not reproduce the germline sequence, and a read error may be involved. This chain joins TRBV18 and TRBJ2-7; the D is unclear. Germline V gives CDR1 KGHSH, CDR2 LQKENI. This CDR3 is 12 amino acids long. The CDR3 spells CASSPDTYGQYF. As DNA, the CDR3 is TGTGCCAGCTCACCCGACACCTACGGGCAGTACTTC.

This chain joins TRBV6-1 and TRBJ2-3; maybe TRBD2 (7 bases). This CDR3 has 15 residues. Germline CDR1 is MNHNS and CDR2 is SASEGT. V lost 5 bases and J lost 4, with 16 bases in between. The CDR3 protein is CASSTRGEGADTQYF. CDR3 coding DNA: TGTGCCAGCAGTACCCGGGGGGAGGGGGCAGATACGCAGTATTTT.

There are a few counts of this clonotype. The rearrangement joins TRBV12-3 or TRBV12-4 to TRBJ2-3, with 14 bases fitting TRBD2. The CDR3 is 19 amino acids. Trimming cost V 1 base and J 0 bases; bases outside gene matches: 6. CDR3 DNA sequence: TGTGCCAGCAGTTTAGGTGGACTAGCGGGAGGCAGAAGCACAGATACGCAGTATTTT. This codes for CASSLGGLAGGRSTDTQYF.